This T cell receptor (beta chain) was captured by sequencing in a study of blood T cell repertoires in COVID-19. Across the study: The origin of the acute and convalescent COVID-19 samples was the United States, Italy and Spain. PBMCs, B-cell-depleted T cells, or T cells provided the cDNA or gDNA that made up the material.

Authors' processing steps: From reference gene primer amplification, estimates of nucleated cell counts were derived. TCRdb keeps only in-frame clones here, not all; method: immunoSEQ multiplex PCR. V, J and clone size are those of that table, while D and trimming were read from the DNA. The sample shows 220,000 or so clones, roughly 88% of them seen only once. Trimming took 4 bases from V and 1 from J, leaving 17 bases between them. The CDR3 has 16 residues. Germline assignment: CDR1 MDHEN and CDR2 SYDVKM. Participants were aged roughly 18 to 89 years from approximately 23 US areas. Sequencing was done on a sample of PBMCs or T cells enriched from blood (not recorded which). This receptor was obtained from a woman in her fifties or sixties who had recovered from COVID-19. The chain carries TRBV28 and TRBJ2-7; D perhaps matches TRBD2 (6 bases). The CDR3 DNA follows: TGTGCCAGCAGTTGGCGGTTCGGGAGTAGGTCCTACGAGCAGTACTTC. Its translation is CASSWRFGSRSYEQYF.